These T cell receptor beta chains were read from a single sample in a study of T cells in Graves' hyperthyroidism and ophthalmopathy. TCRdb independently ran MiXCR on the multiplex PCR reads; one entry per CDR3 protein. There are 550,000 to 850,000 distinct CDR3 sequences in the sample; approximately 19% occur only once, and 16% lies in the top ten. Sequencing was performed on blood. The receptor set was obtained from a woman between 45 and 65 years old with Graves' hyperthyroidism that later progressed to Graves' ophthalmopathy. Both conserved end residues are part of each CDR3. A D gene is named only where the DNA matches it firmly. Size tells how often a clone was seen (once, few, many) or the class of an expanded clone, and some rows leave it out.

>TRBV10-3|.|TRBJ2-4|few
CAISPGQNLAKNIQYF
TGTGCCATCAGTCCCGGACAGAATTTAGCCAAAAACATTCAGTACTTC
>TRBV7-9|.|TRBJ1-2|.
CASSGGPNYGYTF
TGTGCCAGCAGTGGGGGACCTAACTATGGCTACACCTTC
>TRBV4-1|.|TRBJ2-7|.
CASSRRENAYEQYF
TGCGCCAGCAGCCGACGGGAAAACGCTTACGAGCAGTACTTC
>TRBV2|TRBD2|TRBJ2-5|many
CASSEFASGQETQYF
TGTGCCAGCAGTGAGTTTGCTAGCGGTCAAGAGACCCAGTACTTC
>TRBV9|.|TRBJ2-1|.
CASSVQGSNEQFF
TGTGCCAGCAGCGTACAAGGGTCCAATGAGCAGTTCTTC
>TRBV18|.|TRBJ2-7|many
CASSPAPGTDYEQYF
TGTGCCAGCTCTCCCGCTCCCGGGACTGACTACGAGCAGTACTTC
>TRBV5-4|.|TRBJ2-3|.
CASSALGAARDGTQYF
TGTGCCAGCAGCGCCCTGGGGGCTGCTCGAGATGGTACGCAGTATTTT
>TRBV19|.|TRBJ1-4|few
CASSLGPVATNEKLFF
TGTGCCAGTAGTCTAGGACCCGTCGCAACTAATGAAAAACTGTTTTTT
>TRBV7-8|.|TRBJ1-2|many
CASSLSTNYGYTF
TGTGCCAGCAGCTTAAGCACGAATTATGGCTACACCTTC
>TRBV12-3/TRBV12-4|.|TRBJ2-4|many
CASSLVDRNIQYF
TGTGCCAGCAGTTTGGTAGACAGAAACATTCAGTACTTC
>TRBV7-3|.|TRBJ1-2|many
CASSPTAGTNYGYTF
TGTGCCAGCAGTCCGACAGCCGGTACTAACTATGGCTACACCTTC
>TRBV2|.|TRBJ2-5|.
CASSVTGLAETQYF
TGTGCCAGCAGTGTTACGGGGCTAGCGGAGACCCAGTACTTC
>TRBV6-5|.|TRBJ1-1|many
CASSYRNTEAFF
TGTGCCAGCAGTTACAGGAACACTGAAGCTTTCTTT
>TRBV20-1|.|TRBJ1-5|.
CSASPEYSNQPQHF
TGCAGTGCTAGTCCAGAGTATAGCAATCAGCCCCAGCATTTT
>TRBV4-1|.|TRBJ1-1|.
CASSQEWGKNTEAFF
TGCGCCAGCAGCCAAGAATGGGGGAAGAACACTGAAGCTTTCTTT
>TRBV12-5|.|TRBJ1-2|many
CASGLVGQNYGYTF
TGTGCTAGTGGTTTGGTCGGGCAGAACTATGGCTACACCTTC
>TRBV4-1|.|TRBJ1-1|.
CASSQDPLLNTEAFF
TGCGCCAGCAGCCAAGACCCCCTTCTGAACACTGAAGCTTTCTTT
>TRBV20-1|TRBD1|TRBJ2-2|few
CSARLDRGRADTGELFF
TGCAGTGCTAGATTGGACAGGGGGCGCGCCGACACCGGGGAGCTGTTTTTT
>TRBV19|TRBD2|TRBJ2-1|few
CASTSVGAGGLGEQFF
TGTGCCAGTACCTCCGTAGGAGCGGGGGGGCTGGGTGAGCAGTTCTTC
>TRBV6-4|.|TRBJ1-1|.
CASSESTVNTEAFF
TGTGCCAGCAGTGAATCGACCGTGAACACTGAAGCTTTCTTT
>TRBV2|.|TRBJ1-2|many
CASSAFQGLSGYTF
TGTGCCAGCAGTGCGTTTCAGGGGCTGAGTGGCTACACCTTC
>TRBV29-1|.|TRBJ1-1|many
CSVEDVGNTEAFF
TGCAGCGTTGAAGACGTGGGGAACACTGAAGCTTTCTTT
>TRBV10-3|.|TRBJ1-4|few
CAISDRANEKLFF
TGTGCCATCAGTGACAGGGCAAATGAAAAACTGTTTTTT
>TRBV20-1|.|TRBJ2-3|few
CSASYPGAPGADTQYF
TGCAGTGCTAGTTACCCCGGGGCCCCAGGGGCAGATACGCAGTATTTT
>TRBV5-5|TRBD2|TRBJ2-1|many
CASSLFTSGVYNEQFF
TGTGCCAGCAGCTTGTTTACTAGCGGGGTCTACAATGAGCAGTTCTTC
>TRBV11-1|.|TRBJ1-5|many
CASSTPGQPQHF
TGTGCCAGCAGCACCCCAGGTCAGCCCCAGCATTTT
>TRBV7-9|TRBD1|TRBJ2-2|many
CASSPGQGGTGELFF
TGTGCCAGCAGCCCGGGACAGGGTGGCACCGGGGAGCTGTTTTTT
>TRBV18|TRBD1|TRBJ1-6|.
CASSPRDRDNSPLHF
TGTGCCAGCTCACCCCGGGACAGGGATAATTCACCCCTCCACTTT
>TRBV6-1|.|TRBJ1-3|.
CASTSFSGNTIYF
TGTGCCAGCACCAGCTTCTCTGGAAACACCATATATTTT
>TRBV13|TRBD1|TRBJ1-1|once
CASSSSSGTGNTEAFF
TGTGCCAGCAGCTCTTCTTCTGGGACAGGCAACACTGAAGCTTTCTTT
>TRBV2|.|TRBJ2-2|many
CASIEGNTGELFF
TGTGCCAGCATTGAGGGGAACACCGGGGAGCTGTTTTTT
>TRBV18|.|TRBJ1-2|.
CASSPRPGPYYGYTF
TGTGCCAGCTCACCACGGCCAGGGCCCTACTATGGCTACACCTTC
>TRBV5-1|.|TRBJ1-2|many
CASTVAGGRPYYGYTF
TGCGCCAGCACAGTTGCCGGAGGCCGTCCCTACTATGGCTACACCTTC
>TRBV11-2|.|TRBJ1-4|many
CASSLARGADEKLFF
TGTGCCAGCAGCTTAGCTCGGGGGGCGGATGAAAAACTGTTTTTT
>TRBV4-1|.|TRBJ2-5|.
CASRRTGTQPQETQYF
TGCGCCAGCAGGCGAACCGGGACACAACCCCAAGAGACCCAGTACTTC
>TRBV19|TRBD1|TRBJ2-5|.
CASSMGQGAWQETQYF
TGTGCCAGTAGTATGGGGCAGGGGGCATGGCAAGAGACCCAGTACTTC
>TRBV9|TRBD2|TRBJ2-5|many
CASSPRAGGSVQETQYF
TGTGCCAGCAGCCCCCGTGCGGGGGGATCTGTACAAGAGACCCAGTACTTC
>TRBV12-3/TRBV12-4|.|TRBJ1-3|few
CASTRQFLSGNTIYF
TGTGCCAGCACCCGACAGTTTCTCTCTGGAAACACCATATATTTT
>TRBV9|.|TRBJ2-6|.
CASSPFDSISGANVLTF
TGTGCCAGCAGCCCCTTCGACAGTATCTCTGGGGCCAACGTCCTGACTTTC
>TRBV11-3|.|TRBJ2-7|many
CASSLTQSYEQYF
TGTGCCAGCAGCTTAACTCAGAGCTACGAGCAGTACTTC
>TRBV20-1|TRBD1|TRBJ1-5|many
CSARVGQGNQPQHF
TGCAGTGCTAGAGTGGGACAGGGCAATCAGCCCCAGCATTTT
>TRBV4-1|TRBD2|TRBJ2-1|.
CASSLPGTRGNEQFF
TGCGCCAGCAGCCTTCCCGGGACTAGGGGCAATGAGCAGTTCTTC
>TRBV9|.|TRBJ1-6|.
CASSVEGRQMPSPLHF
TGTGCCAGCAGCGTAGAGGGCAGGCAAATGCCTTCACCCCTCCACTTT
>TRBV10-3|.|TRBJ1-5|.
CAISDSGDNQPQHF
TGTGCCATCAGTGATTCAGGGGACAATCAGCCCCAGCATTTT
>TRBV7-9|.|TRBJ1-2|.
CASSMSVGANYGYTF
TGTGCCAGCAGCATGTCAGTAGGGGCGAACTATGGCTACACCTTC
>TRBV11-2|TRBD2|TRBJ2-3|many
CASSFGLAGVADTQYF
TGTGCCAGCAGCTTTGGACTAGCGGGGGTGGCGGATACGCAGTATTTT
>TRBV5-1|TRBD2|TRBJ2-1|many
CASSLPSGGLNEQFF
TGCGCCAGCAGCTTGCCTAGCGGGGGACTCAATGAGCAGTTCTTC
>TRBV3-1|TRBD2|TRBJ2-1|.
CASSQDKRGGWAEQFF
TGTGCCAGCAGCCAAGATAAGAGGGGAGGGTGGGCTGAGCAGTTCTTC
>TRBV20-1|.|TRBJ2-4|.
CSAPGGAAKNIQYF
TGCAGTGCTCCCGGGGGCGCCGCCAAAAACATTCAGTACTTC
>TRBV5-1|.|TRBJ2-1|few
CASIDIGQPDNEQFF
TGCGCCAGCATAGACATCGGACAGCCGGACAATGAGCAGTTCTTC
>TRBV5-1|.|TRBJ1-1|.
CASSLAGSPEAFF
TGCGCCAGCAGCTTAGCAGGGAGCCCTGAAGCTTTCTTT
>TRBV27|TRBD1|TRBJ2-7|.
CARTYRGYEQYF
TGTGCCAGGACGTACAGGGGCTACGAGCAGTACTTC